This T cell receptor beta chain was obtained from a study of blood T cell repertoires in COVID-19 (dated by TCRdb to between 2020 and 2021). With respect to the entire study: The collaborator samples originated in the United States, Italy and Spain and spanned the acute and convalescent phases of COVID-19. Samples were obtained from the ongoing ImmuneRACE study (first 160 participants) and from 1,000 to 1,500 subjects provided by 6 global collaborators. The repertoires were made available in a free public database intended to serve as a resource for research on the immune response to SARS-CoV-2. Where HLA class I and class II types were available, the types were taken from metadata supplied by the sample provider, not from assay-based typing. Sample metadata almost always included a de-identified subject ID, COVID-19 status, age in years and sex. The material from the prospective study consisted of cDNA or gDNA derived from T cells, B-cell-depleted T cells, or PBMCs. Subjects who had been exposed to COVID-19, were actively infected with it, or had recovered from it provided the deeply sampled blood TCRbeta repertoires that made up the dataset.

TCRbeta CDR3 regions were amplified from genomic DNA by means of the immunoSEQ Assay, a bias-controlled multiplex PCR. The authors' pipeline ran thus. The number of nucleated cells in each sample was estimated from the amplification of reference gene primers within the assay. To quantify the absolute abundance of each unique TCRbeta CDR3 rearrangement, sequence reads were collapsed and filtered. For each sample, productive Simpson clonality was calculated as the square root of Simpson's diversity index across productive rearrangements. TCRdb provides this immuneACCESS table in a form limited to in-frame rearrangements. Some clones are lacking; in checked studies, under half of them reflect an unresolved V gene, and why the rest are absent is not known. The V and J calls and clone size are taken from that table; D and trimming were inferred from the DNA. Within this sample are more than 80,000 clones, with around nine tenths of them counted one time only. Of the sample, approximately 16% falls within the top ten clones.

As regards this clone: It lacks a known antigen. Per-base qualities were not stored, and no clone one base away is much larger.

In the germline V gene (reference sequence), CDR1 corresponds to LNHDA and CDR2 to SQIVND. Trimming leaves V shorter by 3 bases and J shorter by 2 bases, with the junction holding 8 bases beyond the gene matches. From cysteine to phenylalanine, the CDR3 is 16 amino acids long. Of all the DNA, just the CDR3 is kept, 48 bases in frame from base 1. At one collaborating source in Seattle, patients were enrolled during active infection and were followed longitudinally through the course of disease. Collaborating institutions collected whole blood in K2EDTA tubes following their own protocols. For TCRbeta analysis, collaborators shipped samples as frozen whole blood, isolated PBMCs, or DNA extracted from either of those sample types. General conclusions and limits of the study: The amount of clinical and demographic metadata varied by source and participant and was provided uncurated.

Here the chain combines TRBV19 and TRBJ1-1, and TRBD1 aligns with 8 junction nucleotides. Sequencing was done on a sample of peripheral blood. This TCR came from a woman aged 55-75 years with COVID-19, enrolled during active disease. The DNA is as follows: TGTGCCAGTAGTATGGGGACAGGAATCGGAAACACTGAAGCTTTCTTT. It encodes CASSMGTGIGNTEAFF. With the portions outside the CDR3 filled from the reference TRBV19 and TRBJ1-1 genes, the complete variable region becomes DGGITQSPKYLFRKEGQNVTLSCEQNLNHDAMYWYRQDPGQGLRLIYYSQIVNDFQKGDIAEGYSVSREKKESFPLTVTSAQKNPTAFYLCASSMGTGIGNTEAFFGQGTRLTVV.